Sequencing of this T cell receptor (beta chain) was carried out in a study of human T cells and chemical hapten exposure. TCRdb re-called the RACE reads with MiXCR, one entry per CDR3 protein. The table shows around 330,000 distinct CDR3 sequences, with about 5.4% occurring only once. Time point of the sample: pre-sensitization, week 0. The treatment was: therapeutic diphenylcyclopropenone sensitization with weekly scalp DPC. This clonotype was seen many times. Its specificity is not known. Whole-study results and caveats: The study found expanded TCRs formed significantly more large CDR3 similarity clusters than controls.

The V gene's germline CDR1 is ENHRY and CDR2 SYGVKD. CDR3 length: 11 amino acids. Trimming removed 11 bases from V and 5 bases from J, with 12 bases in between. The TCR sequence derives from a woman between 18 and 29 years old with alopecia areata. Some clones in this sample may be carry-over from other donors' samples. V and J are TRBV10-3 and TRBJ2-5; D is unresolved. This material consisted of whole blood, taken in connection with sensitization to the hapten diphenylcyclopropenone (DPC). The CDR3, as DNA: TGTGCCGCCTCCACCGGGGAGACCCAGTACTTC. Translated, it gives CAASTGETQYF.